The rows below give T cell receptor beta chains drawn from one sample of a study of OX40 agonist ivuxolimab in advanced cancers. Repertoires were generated with immunoSEQ multiplex PCR, while TCRdb's copy carries only in-frame clones and drops some. The sample holds under 90,000 clones; 89% are singletons and the top ten take about 2.3%. Material: CD4+ or CD8+ T cells sorted from blood, obtained in a trial of the OX40 agonist ivuxolimab. These receptors were collected from an adult with an advanced solid tumor such as melanoma, head and neck, liver or kidney cancer. The CDR3 runs from the conserved cysteine through the conserved F or W. A D gene is named only where the DNA matches it firmly. Only some rows state a clone size, as once, few, many or a class for expanded clones.

>NA|TRBV7-8|TRBD1|TRBJ1-2
TGTGCCAGCAGCGCCCATAGACTGGGACAGGGCCTAACTAACTATGGCTACACCTTC
CASSAHRLGQGLTNYGYTF
>NA|TRBV6-6|TRBD2|TRBJ2-5
TGTGCCAGCAAAGCTAGCGGGGGGCCAACGGAGACCCAGTACTTC
CASKASGGPTETQYF
>NA|TRBV12-5|TRBD1|TRBJ2-2
TGTGCTAGTGGTTTGGGACAGGGCGATGCCGGGGAGCTGTTTTTT
CASGLGQGDAGELFF
>NA|TRBV19|TRBD1|TRBJ1-4
TGTGCCAGTAGGGACAGGGTAAATGAAAAACTGTTTTTT
CASRDRVNEKLFF
>NA|TRBV4-1|NA|TRBJ1-3
TGCGCCAGCAGCCAAGATCAGGGGCTCTCTGGAAACACCATATATTTT
CASSQDQGLSGNTIYF
>NA|TRBV10-1|NA|TRBJ2-3
TGCGCCAGCAGTGTCAAGGGGGACACAGATACGCAGTATTTT
CASSVKGDTDTQYF
>NA|TRBV6-1|NA|TRBJ1-2
TGTGCCAGCAGAAGGGGAGACTATGGCTACACCTTC
CASRRGDYGYTF
>NA|TRBV5-3|NA|TRBJ2-2
TGTGCCAGAAGCTTGAGTGGCGGGATGGGGGCCGGGGAGCTGTTTTTT
CARSLSGGMGAGELFF
>NA|TRBV6-6|NA|TRBJ1-2
TGTGCCAGCAGCCCCGAGGAGGAGGATGGCTACACCTTC
CASSPEEEDGYTF
>NA|TRBV29-1|TRBD1|TRBJ2-3
TGCAGCGTCGCACAGGGGAATACGCAGTATTTT
CSVAQGNTQYF
>NA|TRBV2|NA|TRBJ1-1
TGTGCCAGCAGTGATGTGGGGGCGGCTGAAGCTTTCTTT
CASSDVGAAEAFF
>NA|TRBV5-1|NA|TRBJ2-2
TGCGCCAGCAGCCCGATGGTCGGGGACACCGGGGAGCTGTTTTTT
CASSPMVGDTGELFF
>once|TRBV5-5|NA|TRBJ1-1
TGTGCCAGCAGCTTGGGCAGTTCTAACACTGAAGCTTTCTTT
CASSLGSSNTEAFF
>NA|TRBV7-8|NA|TRBJ2-4
TGTGCCAGCAGCTCTAGCTTTTTGGGCCCCGGCCTAGCCAAAAACATTCAGTACTTC
CASSSSFLGPGLAKNIQYF
>NA|TRBV10-3|NA|TRBJ2-3
TGTGCCATCAGTGACTCAACAGATACGCAGTATTTT
CAISDSTDTQYF
>NA|TRBV6-5|TRBD1|TRBJ1-2
TGTGCCAGCAGCCCCGCCGGGACAGGGAGGAATGGCTACACCTTC
CASSPAGTGRNGYTF
>NA|TRBV28|NA|TRBJ1-1
TGTGCCAGCAGTTTATGGGGGGGGAACACTGAAGCTTTCTTT
CASSLWGGNTEAFF
>NA|TRBV25-1|TRBD2|TRBJ2-1
TGTGCCAGCAGTCGGGGACTAGCGGGGAACTACAATGAGCAGTTCTTC
CASSRGLAGNYNEQFF
>few|TRBV2|NA|TRBJ1-4
TGTGCCAGCAGTCCCGGATACGGGAATGAAAAACTGTTTTTT
CASSPGYGNEKLFF
>NA|TRBV5-6|NA|TRBJ1-3
TGTGCCAGCAGCTCTGGTTACGGAAACACCATATATTTT
CASSSGYGNTIYF
>once|TRBV6-6|TRBD1|TRBJ1-2
TGTGCCAGCAGTTACTCGCAGGGGGCGAACTATGGCTACACCTTC
CASSYSQGANYGYTF
>NA|TRBV7-9|NA|TRBJ1-2
TGTGCCAGCAGCTTCGGGGAACACTATGGCTACACCTTC
CASSFGEHYGYTF
>NA|TRBV18|TRBD1|TRBJ1-2
TGTGCCAGCTCAGACAGGGCGGAACGGTATGGCTACACCTTC
CASSDRAERYGYTF
>NA|TRBV5-6|TRBD1|TRBJ1-2
TGTGCCAGCGGGACAGCCTATCATGGCTACACCTTC
CASGTAYHGYTF
>few|TRBV4-2|NA|TRBJ1-6
TGTGCCAGCAGCCATGCCAGGGTTAATAATTCACCCCTCCACTTT
CASSHARVNNSPLHF
>NA|TRBV6-5|NA|TRBJ1-5
TGTGCCAGCGCGATAGGGAGATATCAGCCCCAGCATTTT
CASAIGRYQPQHF
>NA|TRBV19|TRBD1|TRBJ2-7
TGTGCCAGTACCCTAAGGGGCCTCGCACAGGGGCTCTCCTACGAGCAGTACTTC
CASTLRGLAQGLSYEQYF
>NA|TRBV27|TRBD1|TRBJ1-4
TGTGCCAGCAGTTCTCTCGGGACAGGGAATGAAAAACTGTTTTTT
CASSSLGTGNEKLFF
>NA|TRBV10-3|NA|TRBJ2-2
TGTGCCATCCGCCCCGCGAACACCGGGGAGCTGTTTTTT
CAIRPANTGELFF
>NA|TRBV2|NA|TRBJ2-1
TGTGCCAGCAGGGATCAGACTGGGGGCTCCTACAATGAGCAGTTCTTC
CASRDQTGGSYNEQFF
>once|TRBV2|TRBD1|TRBJ1-1
TGTGCCAGCAGGGCACGGCCCGGACAGGCCGAAGCATTT
CASRARPGQAEAF
>NA|TRBV5-6|NA|TRBJ2-1
TGTGCCAGCAGCTTAGGACAGCAGCGAGCGGCCAACAATGAGCAGTTCTTC
CASSLGQQRAANNEQFF
>NA|TRBV5-1|NA|TRBJ1-4
TGCGCCAGCAGCCCATTGGGGGGCGAAAAACTGTTTTTT
CASSPLGGEKLFF
>once|TRBV6-1|NA|TRBJ2-7
TGTGCCAGCACCGACACCTACGAGCAGTACTTC
CASTDTYEQYF
>NA|TRBV4-2|TRBD2|TRBJ2-7
TGTGCCAGCAGCCACGCCACCCCCTCCGGGGGGGCCCCTCTGATGCAGTACTTC
CASSHATPSGGAPLMQYF
>NA|TRBV19|NA|TRBJ1-2
TGTGCCAGTAGTGTCAGAGCAGGGGTCTCACGCTACACCTTC
CASSVRAGVSRYTF
>NA|TRBV4-1|TRBD2|TRBJ2-3
TGCGCCAGCAGCCAAGGCCCTAGCGGGGGGAGGTTAAATACGCAGTATTTT
CASSQGPSGGRLNTQYF
>NA|TRBV19|TRBD1|TRBJ2-2
TGTGCCAGTACCCCTGGGTGGGACAGAAACACCGGGGAGCTGTTTTTT
CASTPGWDRNTGELFF
>NA|TRBV21-1|NA|TRBJ2-2
TGTGCCAGCAGCAAAGTGGGGACTAGCGGAGCGAACACCGGGGAGCTGTTTTTT
CASSKVGTSGANTGELFF
>NA|TRBV6-5|NA|TRBJ1-4
TGTGCCAGCAGTCCACGAGGGGCTAATGAAAAACTGTTTTTT
CASSPRGANEKLFF
>NA|TRBV28|NA|TRBJ1-1
TGTGCCATCTCAGGGTTTTCGGACACTGAAGCTTTCTTT
CAISGFSDTEAFF
>NA|TRBV6-5|TRBD2|TRBJ2-7
TGTGCCAGCAGTTACTCCATGGTCGGGGAGGGCGAGCAGTACTTC
CASSYSMVGEGEQYF
>NA|TRBV29-1|NA|TRBJ1-1
TGCAGCGTTCTGACCGCGAGCGGGACTGAAGCTTTCTTT
CSVLTASGTEAFF
>few|TRBV2|NA|TRBJ1-2
TGTGCCAGCAGTGGGGGTCCCAGTCGTGGCTACACCTTC
CASSGGPSRGYTF
>NA|TRBV29-1|NA|TRBJ2-5
TGCAGCGTTGCTCCTAGCAGCCAAGAGACCCAGTACTTC
CSVAPSSQETQYF
>NA|TRBV5-6|TRBD2|TRBJ2-3
TGTGCCAGCAGCTTGCCTAGCGGGAGGGCTCGGGATACGCAGTATTTT
CASSLPSGRARDTQYF
>NA|TRBV5-1|NA|TRBJ1-3
TGCGCCAGCAGCTTAGGCCATCCGAGCTCTGGAAACACCATATATTTT
CASSLGHPSSGNTIYF
>NA|TRBV12-5|NA|TRBJ1-5
TGTGCTAGTGGTCCGGACAATCAGCCCCAGCATTTT
CASGPDNQPQHF
>NA|TRBV5-8|NA|TRBJ1-1
TGTGCCAGCAGTCTACCGGTTGGGCAGGGCCTGTTGGGAGAGAACACTGAAGCTTTCTTT
CASSLPVGQGLLGENTEAFF
>NA|TRBV18|TRBD2|TRBJ2-2
TGTGCCAGCTCACTTACTAGCGGGATGACCGGGGAGCTGTTTTTT
CASSLTSGMTGELFF
>NA|TRBV7-2|TRBD1|TRBJ1-1
TGTGCCAGCGGAGGGGGCATCACTGAAGCTTTCTTT
CASGGGITEAFF
>once|TRBV29-1|TRBD2|TRBJ2-7
TGCAGCGCCGTGACTAGCGGGGTCTACGAGCAGTACTTC
CSAVTSGVYEQYF
>NA|TRBV5-1|NA|TRBJ2-3
TGCGCCAGCAGCTTCAGCGGCACAGATACGCAGTATTTT
CASSFSGTDTQYF
>NA|TRBV5-1|NA|TRBJ2-5
TGCGCCAGCGGGGACCCAGGGGGGGCAGAGACCCAGTACTTC
CASGDPGGAETQYF
>NA|TRBV2|NA|TRBJ2-3
TGTGCCAGCAGGGCCGGGACTTCCTCAGATACGCAGTATTTT
CASRAGTSSDTQYF
>NA|TRBV11-2|TRBD2|TRBJ2-1
TGTGCCAGCAGGTCGATCCGCGGGAGGGACAATGAGCAGTTCTTC
CASRSIRGRDNEQFF
>NA|TRBV4-1|TRBD2|TRBJ2-7
TGCGCCAGCAGCTATTACTCTCGTGGGGGGGTTGCCTACGAGCAGTACTTC
CASSYYSRGGVAYEQYF
>NA|TRBV21-1|NA|TRBJ2-3
TGTGCCAGCAGCAAAGATCGACAGGGGACGGGCACAGATACGCAGTATTTT
CASSKDRQGTGTDTQYF
>NA|TRBV5-4|NA|TRBJ2-1
TGTGCCAGCAGCTTGGATAGCCCCCTCTCCTACAATGAGCAGTTCTTC
CASSLDSPLSYNEQFF